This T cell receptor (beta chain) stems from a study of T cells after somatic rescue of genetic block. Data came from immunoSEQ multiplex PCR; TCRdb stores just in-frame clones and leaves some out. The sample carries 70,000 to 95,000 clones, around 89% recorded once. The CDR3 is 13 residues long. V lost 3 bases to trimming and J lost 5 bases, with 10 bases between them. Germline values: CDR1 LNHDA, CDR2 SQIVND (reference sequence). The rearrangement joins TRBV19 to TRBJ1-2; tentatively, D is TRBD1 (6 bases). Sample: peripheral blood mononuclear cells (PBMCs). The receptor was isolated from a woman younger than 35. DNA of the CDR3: TGTGCCAGTAGTATCTACAGGGATTATGGCTACACCTTC. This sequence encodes CASSIYRDYGYTF.